The clone carrying this T cell receptor (beta chain) was observed a single time. Its antigen is undetermined. Healthy and HIV-negative, the adult donors had no recent acute infections or vaccinations. When samples were unsorted, about 90 million PBMCs were used for genomic DNA. The V and J ends lost 2 bases and 0 bases, in that order; junction bases with no gene match: 16. This CDR3 is built from 19 residues. The germline CDR1 and CDR2 sequences are MDHEN and SYDVKM. The data were obtained in a study of shared clonotypes between healthy human individuals. Study-wide results and limits: Only a few donors were included, so the genetic and exposure-history diversity represented was limited.

For every subset, genomic DNA was evenly distributed across several immunoSEQ plates. Assay: immunoSEQ multiplex PCR; the TCRdb copy retains only in-frame clones and omits some. The sample shows around 500,000 clones, almost 80% of them seen only once. Sequenced: PBMCs. The chain uses TRBV28 and TRBJ2-7; 7 bases line up with TRBD1. The TCR comes from a woman aged 35 to 49 in good health. Some clones in this sample may be carry-over from other donors' samples. This CDR3 is CASSLDPRGSGGFSYEQYF. The DNA of the CDR3 is TGTGCCAGCAGTTTAGACCCTCGGGGTTCAGGGGGTTTCTCCTACGAGCAGTACTTC.